The sequence of this T cell receptor beta chain was determined in a study of OX40 agonist ivuxolimab in advanced cancers. Some clones are missing from TCRdb's copy, which holds only in-frame ones; the method was immunoSEQ multiplex PCR. The top ten hold approximately 8% of the sample, which has 70,000 or so clones, about 88% seen once. The CDR3 runs 14 residues. CDR1 and CDR2 from the germline V gene are SGHRS and YFSETQ. The junction had 3 bases not matched to a gene; V was cut back by 0 bases and J by 5 bases. The TCR comes from an adult with an advanced solid tumor such as melanoma, head and neck, liver or kidney cancer. The input for sequencing was CD4+ or CD8+ T cells sorted from blood, taken in a trial of the OX40 agonist ivuxolimab. V is TRBV5-1 and J is TRBJ2-5; 8 bases line up with TRBD2. CDR3 loop: CASSLVAGRETQYF. CDR3 sequence (DNA): TGCGCCAGCAGCTTGGTAGCGGGGCGGGAGACCCAGTACTTC.